The subject of this entry is one T cell receptor beta chain. Antigen specificity is unknown. Extraction and reverse transcription of RNA yielded cDNA as the sequencing template. The repertoire was sequenced with immunoSEQ multiplex PCR; TCRdb's copy has only in-frame clones and lacks some. Among some 82,000 clones, roughly half were seen once, and the ten largest hold approximately 5.4%. This specimen comes from a study of CD8+ T cells in alopecia areata. Whole-study findings and limits: Higher clonality was seen in lesional scalp than in normal scalp, especially in alopecia totalis/universalis.

The study team obtained lesional scalp punch biopsies and peripheral blood from alopecia areata patients. Sorted populations comprised CD4+ and CD8+ T cells obtained from PBMCs. The germline V gene encodes CDR1 GTSNPN and CDR2 SVGIG (reference sequence). CDR3 length: 12 residues. The sequence came from a human donor with alopecia areata. The rearrangement uses TRBV30 and TRBJ1-1; D gene unclear. What was sequenced was NKG2D-high CD8+ T cells sorted from blood. CDR3 sequence reads: CEGIWGMTEAFF. The CDR3 nucleotides read TGTGAGGGAATTTGGGGTATGACTGAAGCTTTCTTT.